The clone carrying this TCR beta chain was counted once. This specimen belongs to a study of blood T cell repertoires in COVID-19. Germline-derived CDR1 and CDR2 are ENHRY and SYGVKD. The CDR3 is made up of 15 amino acids. V was pared by 4 bases and J by 0 bases, with 11 bases between. Profiled with immunoSEQ multiplex PCR; TCRdb holds only in-frame clones, not every one. The sample lists around 68,000 clones, about 94% occurring once. The chain links TRBV10-3 to TRBJ2-3; the D gene is possibly TRBD2 (5 bases). The receptor was isolated from a man between 70 and 80 years old with active COVID-19. The sample taken for sequencing was peripheral blood. The CDR3 loop is CAISAREGSTDTQYF. DNA of the CDR3: TGTGCCATCAGTGCGAGAGAGGGTAGCACAGATACGCAGTATTTT.